This T cell receptor beta chain was sequenced during a study of monozygotic twins with inflammatory bowel disease. Overall study results and limits: Resolution of different T cell subtypes was not achieved.

With respect to this clonotype: Its antigen remains unidentified.

One blood sample of 2 to 2.5 ml was taken from each donor. The CDR3 sequence is 16 residues long. The V gene's germline CDR1 is MGHRA and CDR2 YSYEKL. The UMIs carried a 6-nucleotide sample barcode, and they were added by template switching. TCRalpha and TCRbeta cDNA went through two nested PCRs of approximately 16 and 10 cycles. TCRdb processed the 5' RACE reads again and assigns one entry to each CDR3 protein, with no DNA. In total, the table holds a few hundred thousand distinct CDR3 sequences. This receptor was identified in a human donor with ulcerative colitis or Crohn's disease, or a healthy co-twin of an affected twin (not recorded which). The sample taken for sequencing was blood. This rearrangement joins TRBV4-1 to TRBJ2-1; TCRdb calls TRBD1, which cannot be checked without DNA. Here the CDR3 reads CASSQEDGGLHNEQFF.